This T cell receptor beta chain was captured in a study of blood T cell repertoires in COVID-19. Some clones are missing from TCRdb's copy, which holds only in-frame ones; the method was immunoSEQ multiplex PCR. The sample includes under 300,000 clones, roughly nine tenths of them seen just once. Germline V gene sequence: CDR1 SGHVS, CDR2 FQNEAQ. The J segment lost 6 bases and the V segment lost 1 base, leaving 4 bases of the junction unmatched. The CDR3 totals 15 residues. Sequencing was performed on PBMCs or T cells enriched from blood (not recorded which). The receptor comes from a woman under 30 who had recovered from COVID-19. V is TRBV7-8 and J is TRBJ2-3, with 10 bases identical to TRBD2. The CDR3 region is CASSLERGGWDTQYF. The DNA for the CDR3 is TGTGCCAGCAGCTTAGAGCGGGGGGGCTGGGATACGCAGTATTTT. The whole variable domain, filled in from reference TRBV7-8 and TRBJ2-3, reads GAGVSQSPRYKVAKRGQDVALRCDPISGHVSLFWYQQALGQGPEFLTYFQNEAQLDKSGLPSDRFFAERPEGSVSTLKIQRTQQEDSAVYLCASSLERGGWDTQYFGPGTRLTVL.